The 18 T cell receptor beta chains presented below share a single source sample, sequenced in a study of cytotoxic CD8 clonotypes in ibrutinib-treated CLL. Produced via immunoSEQ multiplex PCR; TCRdb's table is partial and in-frame only. This table holds around 310,000 clones, 80% found once. This material consisted of PBMCs, taken before ibrutinib treatment. These receptor sequences come from a human donor with chronic lymphocytic leukemia.

The chain employs TRBV5-1 and TRBJ2-5; the D gene is possibly TRBD1 (5 bases). This CDR3 region has 15 residues. The V gene's germline CDR1 is SGHRS and CDR2 YFSETQ. Trimming removed 4 bases at V and 1 base at J, with 14 bases between. The CDR3 region is CASSPRTSTQETQYF. The DNA of the CDR3 is TGCGCCAGCAGCCCGAGGACATCTACCCAAGAGACCCAGTACTTC.

The chain joins TRBV4-3 to TRBJ2-3; D might be TRBD2 (6 bases). The CDR3 loop spans 16 amino acids. Trimming removed 4 bases at V and 0 bases at J, with 14 bases between. Germline V gene lookup returns CDR1 LGHNA and CDR2 YSLEER. CDR3 loop: CASSLAVAESTDTQYF. The CDR3 nucleotides read TGCGCCAGCAGCCTTGCGGTAGCGGAGAGCACAGATACGCAGTATTTT.

This clone was seen only a few times. The chain has TRBV13 and TRBJ1-2; 9 bases line up with TRBD1. Germline CDR1 is PRHDT and CDR2 is FYEKMQ (reference sequence). The ends lost 3 bases at V and 4 bases at J; junction bases unmatched: 3. The CDR3 loop spans 14 amino acids. The CDR3 DNA reads TGTGCCAGCAGCTTCGGGACAGGGTCCTATGGCTACACCTTC. Residues: CASSFGTGSYGYTF.

The chain is built from TRBV14 and TRBJ2-1, with no clear D. The CDR3 covers 11 residues. Germline V lookup: CDR1 SGHDN, CDR2 FVKESK. V gave up 2 bases and J gave up 8 bases, with 4 bases separating them. The chain's CDR3 is CASSQRDEQFF. The DNA for the CDR3 is TGTGCCAGCAGCCAAAGGGATGAGCAGTTCTTC.

This clone appeared once. The V call is TRBV27, the J call TRBJ2-5; the D call may be TRBD1 or TRBD2 (5 bases each). Trimming took 5 bases from V and 5 from J, leaving 9 bases between them. The length of the CDR3 is 12 residues. Germline assignment: CDR1 MNHEY and CDR2 SMNVEV (reference sequence). Here the CDR3 reads CASSEGPETQYF. In nucleotides, the CDR3 is TGTGCCAGCAGTGAGGGACCCGAGACCCAGTACTTC.

The chain has TRBV28 and TRBJ2-1; 10 bases map to TRBD1. Trimming cost V 2 bases and J 5 bases; bases outside gene matches: 3. The CDR3 runs 15 residues. Germline values: CDR1 MDHEN, CDR2 SYDVKM. CDR3 DNA sequence: TGTGCCAGCAGTTTACCGGGACAGGGGAACAATGAGCAGTTCTTC. Translated: CASSLPGQGNNEQFF.

This chain connects TRBV5-4 to TRBJ2-1; 10 positions match TRBD2. V lost 3 bases to trimming and J lost 4 bases; unmatched junction nucleotides: 16. CDR3 size: 19 residues. The germline V gene has CDR1 SGHNT and CDR2 YYREEE (reference sequence). In DNA, the CDR3 is TGTGCCAGCAGCTCCCGGAGGCTAGCGGGAGATCGGCTTTACAATGAGCAGTTCTTC. This gives the protein CASSSRRLAGDRLYNEQFF.

The genes are TRBV30 and TRBJ1-5; the D gene is possibly TRBD1 (5 bases). Deletions cut 2 bases from V and 6 bases from J, with 14 bases between. Germline V gives CDR1 GTSNPN, CDR2 SVGIG (reference sequence). CDR3 length equals 14 residues. The CDR3 sequence is CAWSRRGWGQPQHF. The CDR3 bases are TGTGCCTGGAGTCGCCGGGGGTGGGGTCAGCCCCAGCATTTT.

This clone showed up just a few times. V and J are TRBV2 and TRBJ1-2; maybe TRBD1 (5 bases). Germline CDR1 SNHLY, CDR2 FYNNEI. Between the trimmed V and J ends, which lost 4 bases and 0 bases, there was a span of 24 bases. The CDR3 totals 19 residues. In nucleotides, the CDR3 is TGTGCCAGCAGTGCCCCGGTGGCTGACAGACACGTAGCTAACTATGGCTACACCTTC. Translated: CASSAPVADRHVANYGYTF.

The genes are TRBV27 and TRBJ2-7; TRBD2 agrees at 10 bases. This CDR3 spans 16 amino acids. J lost 3 bases, V lost 5 bases, and 10 bases had no gene match. The germline V gene has CDR1 MNHEY and CDR2 SMNVEV (reference sequence). CDR3 coding DNA: TGTGCCAGCAGTCCCGCAAGACTAGCGGGTAACTACGAGCAGTACTTC. Translated, it gives CASSPARLAGNYEQYF.

The chain couples TRBV7-9 to TRBJ1-2; D is perhaps TRBD1 (5 bases). The ends were cut back, 0 bases at V and 5 bases at J, with 16 bases in the middle. The CDR3 is 16 residues long. From germline, CDR1 is SEHNR and CDR2 FQNEAQ (reference sequence). CDR3 nucleotide sequence: TGTGCCAGCAGCTTAGCCCTGGGACTGTTGGGGTATGGCTACACCTTC. It codes for CASSLALGLLGYGYTF.

The chain recombines TRBV27 with TRBJ2-1; TRBD2 matches at 7 bases. V was pared by 0 bases and J by 4 bases, with 9 bases of the junction left unmatched. The CDR3 is 17 residues long. Germline CDR1 is MNHEY and CDR2 is SMNVEV (reference sequence). The CDR3 DNA reads as TGTGCCAGCAGTTTATCGGGGGGAGGGCACGGGTACAATGAGCAGTTCTTC. This sequence encodes CASSLSGGGHGYNEQFF.

The chain has TRBV7-6 and TRBJ1-5, with 9 bases identical to TRBD1. Germline V lookup: CDR1 SGHVS, CDR2 FNYEAQ. The CDR3 length is 15 residues. The V segment lost 5 bases and the J segment 5 bases; nucleotides outside the gene matches: 7. The DNA for the CDR3 is TGTGCCAGCAGCCCAAGGGACAGGGTTGATCAGCCCCAGCATTTT. Its translation: CASSPRDRVDQPQHF.

A note on this clone: Other DNA sequences in the sample encode the same CDR3. The rearrangement links TRBV5-1 to TRBJ1-3; D is unclear. V was clipped by 0 bases and J by 4 bases, with 8 bases between them. Germline CDR1 and CDR2: SGHRS and YFSETQ. The CDR3 loop spans 14 amino acids. CDR3 coding DNA: TGCGCCAGCAGCTTGGTGGGGTCCGGAAACACCATATATTTT. Its protein product is CASSLVGSGNTIYF.

The rearrangement joins TRBV6-5 to TRBJ2-7; no reliable D call. The CDR3 sequence is 14 residues long. With 0 bases removed from V and 2 bases from J, the gap between germline ends came to 8 bases. Germline CDR1 MNHEY, CDR2 SVGAGI. The CDR3 loop reads CASSYSNQAYEQYF. The DNA for the CDR3 is TGTGCCAGCAGTTACTCGAACCAGGCCTACGAGCAGTACTTC.

V gene TRBV10-3 combines with J gene TRBJ2-1; 10 bases are a match to TRBD1. Per germline, CDR1 ENHRY and CDR2 SYGVKD. V lost 7 bases, J lost 5 bases, and 2 bases stayed unmatched. The CDR3 has 13 residues. The DNA of the CDR3 is TGTGCCATCAAGGGGACAGGGGACAATGAGCAGTTCTTC. Its translation: CAIKGTGDNEQFF.

The gene calls are TRBV5-4 and TRBJ2-2; 7 positions match TRBD2. This CDR3 has 15 residues. Germline CDR1 and CDR2: SGHNT and YYREEE (reference sequence). After removal of 4 bases from V and 5 bases from J, the junction contained 8 bases not matched to a gene. The CDR3: CASSNPSGPTGELFF. The CDR3 region has the DNA TGTGCCAGCAGCAACCCTAGCGGACCGACCGGGGAGCTGTTTTTT.

This chain joins TRBV18 and TRBJ1-5; D gene ambiguous. The V and J ends lost 2 bases and 1 base respectively, with 9 bases between them. This CDR3 spans 15 amino acids. Germline CDR1 is KGHSH and CDR2 is LQKENI. This CDR3 reads CASSPAAGSNQPQHF. CDR3 DNA: TGTGCCAGCTCACCAGCGGCCGGGAGCAATCAGCCCCAGCATTTT.